Below are 32 T cell receptor beta chains sequenced from a single sample in a study of cytomegalovirus exposure and HLA in healthy donors. Assay used: immunoSEQ multiplex PCR; TCRdb lists only in-frame clones, some missing. Seen here are 60,000 or so clones, 75% to 95% observed once, and the top ten hold over 2%. Material: PBMCs. Source of these receptors: a woman in her 30s in good health and CMV-seronegative.

The V gene is TRBV7-9, the J gene TRBJ1-1; D is undetermined. The CDR3 has 11 amino acids. Trimming removed 4 bases at V and 11 bases at J, with 11 bases between. Per germline, CDR1 SEHNR and CDR2 FQNEAQ (reference sequence). CDR3 sequence reads: CASSSGTRAFF. DNA for the CDR3: TGTGCCAGCAGCTCTGGTACGCGGGCTTTCTTT. The variable domain in full, completed from reference TRBV7-9 and TRBJ1-1, reads DTGVSQNPRHKITKRGQNVTFRCDPISEHNRLYWYRQTLGQGPEFLTYFQNEAQLEKSRLLSDRFSAERPKGSFSTLEIQRTEQGDSAMYLCASSSGTRAFFGQGTRLTVV.

The rearrangement uses TRBV7-9 and TRBJ2-1; 7 positions agree with TRBD1. This CDR3 comprises 11 residues. Germline CDR1 and CDR2: SEHNR and FQNEAQ (reference sequence). V dropped 10 bases and J dropped 7; count of bases not matched to a gene: 4. The CDR3 loop is CAIYRGNEQFF. The DNA for the CDR3 is TGTGCCATTTACAGGGGAAATGAGCAGTTCTTC. The variable domain in full, with the rest retrieved from reference TRBV7-9 and TRBJ2-1, is DTGVSQNPRHKITKRGQNVTFRCDPISEHNRLYWYRQTLGQGPEFLTYFQNEAQLEKSRLLSDRFSAERPKGSFSTLEIQRTEQGDSAMYLCAIYRGNEQFFGPGTRLTVL.

The chain joins TRBV5-1 to TRBJ2-1, with D possibly TRBD1 on 5 matching bases. The germline gives CDR1 SGHRS, CDR2 YFSETQ. V lost 0 bases and J 8 bases, leaving 12 bases between the germline ends. CDR3 length: 14 residues. The CDR3: CASSLEFREDEQFF. The CDR3 nucleotides read TGCGCCAGCAGCTTGGAGTTCAGGGAAGATGAGCAGTTCTTC.

V gene TRBV27 combines with J gene TRBJ2-7; D possibly corresponds to TRBD2 (5 bases). The germline CDR1 and CDR2 sequences are MNHEY and SMNVEV (reference sequence). Trimming removed 7 bases at V and 2 bases at J, with 18 bases between. The CDR3 spans 15 residues. The DNA of the CDR3 is TGTGCCAGCACCCTCGGGCGTCCGGGAACCTACGAGCAGTACTTC. Encoded protein: CASTLGRPGTYEQYF.

The rearrangement links TRBV5-1 to TRBJ1-4, with 7 bases fitting TRBD1. CDR1 and CDR2 from the germline V gene are SGHRS and YFSETQ. This CDR3 is built from 16 residues. V gave up 4 bases and J gave up 3 bases; unmatched junction bases: 9. In nucleotides, the CDR3 is TGCGCCAGCAGCCCCGGGAGACAGGGAGCTAATGAAAAACTGTTTTTT. This gives the protein CASSPGRQGANEKLFF.

The chain uses TRBV28 and TRBJ1-2; D perhaps matches TRBD1 (5 bases). Looked up from germline, CDR1 is MDHEN and CDR2 is SYDVKM. The CDR3 length is 14 residues. V lost 5 bases, J lost 3 bases, and 13 bases lay in between. In DNA, the CDR3 is TGTGCCAGCAGTCCGACAGCCCTAGACTATGGCTACACCTTC. Translating gives CASSPTALDYGYTF.

This sequence joins TRBV30 and TRBJ2-7; D might be TRBD1 (6 bases). The V gene's germline CDR1 is GTSNPN and CDR2 SVGIG (reference sequence). Trimming shortened V by 2 bases and J by 1 base, and 12 bases separated the two germline ends. This CDR3 is 14 amino acids long. The CDR3 DNA sequence: TGTGCCTGGAGTTCTGCAGGGGTTTCCTACGAGCAGTACTTC. It encodes CAWSSAGVSYEQYF.

This clone was counted once. V usage is TRBV5-1 and J usage is TRBJ2-3; the match to TRBD2 covers 10 bases. Germline values: CDR1 SGHRS, CDR2 YFSETQ. The V gene end was trimmed by 0 bases and the J gene end by 5 bases; junction bases not matched to a gene: 0. The CDR3 spans 14 residues. For the CDR3, the DNA is TGCGCCAGCAGCTTGGGGACTAGCGGAGATACGCAGTATTTT. As protein: CASSLGTSGDTQYF.

The chain links TRBV7-3 to TRBJ1-6; 11 nucleotides align to TRBD1. V shed 0 bases and J 11 bases; nucleotides not matched to a gene: 3. CDR1 SGHTA and CDR2 FQGTGA come from the germline V gene. The CDR3 is made up of 15 amino acids. CDR3 nucleotide sequence: TGTGCCAGCAGCTTAACGGGGACAGGGGGGACACCCCTCCACTTT. As protein: CASSLTGTGGTPLHF.

This rearrangement joins TRBV5-4 to TRBJ1-5; the D is unclear. Germline-derived CDR1 and CDR2 are SGHNT and YYREEE (reference sequence). The CDR3 is 12 residues long. Trimming removed 4 bases at V and 5 bases at J, with 7 bases between. DNA for the CDR3: TGTGCCAGCAGCCGGGAGGATCAGCCCCAGCATTTT. This gives the protein CASSREDQPQHF.

V usage is TRBV11-2 and J usage is TRBJ2-7; 12 positions agree with TRBD2. CDR1 SGHAT and CDR2 FQNNGV come from the germline V gene. The CDR3 runs 16 residues. Unmatched junction bases numbered 13, after V lost 5 bases and J lost 8 bases. DNA for the CDR3: TGTGCCAGCAGCACCCCCGGGACTAGCGGGTCATATAAGCAGTACTTC. This codes for CASSTPGTSGSYKQYF.

This rearrangement joins TRBV7-3 to TRBJ2-2, with 10 bases matching TRBD2. V lost 5 bases to trimming and J lost 6 bases; unmatched junction nucleotides: 9. CDR3 size: 16 residues. Looked up from germline, CDR1 is SGHTA and CDR2 is FQGTGA. The CDR3 sequence: CASSPMSGRAAGELFF. The CDR3 nucleotides are TGTGCCAGCAGCCCCATGAGCGGGAGGGCCGCCGGGGAGCTGTTTTTT.

The rearrangement links TRBV5-1 to TRBJ2-7; tentative D call: TRBD2 (6 bases). Germline V gene sequence: CDR1 SGHRS, CDR2 YFSETQ. Trimming stripped 1 base from V and 5 bases from J, with 10 bases between. This CDR3 has 13 amino acids. In nucleotides, the CDR3 is TGCGCCAGCAGCTTGACTAGCTGGAACGAGCAGTACTTC. Translation: CASSLTSWNEQYF.

The DNA of the CDR3 is TGTGCCAGCAGCCAGTCAAACACGGGACTAGCGGACACCGGGGAGCTGTTTTTT. Protein sequence: CASSQSNTGLADTGELFF. The chain recombines TRBV4-2 with TRBJ2-2; 11 nucleotides line up with TRBD2. The CDR3 totals 18 residues. CDR1 is LGHNA and CDR2 is YNFKEQ in the germline V gene. J gave up 3 bases and V 3 bases, and 9 bases lay outside the gene matches.

This clone was counted only a few times. The chain is built from TRBV29-1 and TRBJ2-2; D is uncertain. Trimming shortened V by 6 bases and J by 2 bases, and 7 bases separated the two germline ends. CDR1 and CDR2 (germline): SQVTM, ANQGSEA. CDR3 length: 12 amino acids. CDR3 DNA: TGCAGCGTAGCCGTTAACACCGGGGAGCTGTTTTTT. It specifies CSVAVNTGELFF.

V is TRBV19 and J is TRBJ2-3, with 11 bases that match TRBD2. The length of the CDR3 is 16 residues. Germline CDR1 and CDR2: LNHDA and SQIVND (reference sequence). V shed 5 bases and J 4 bases; nucleotides not matched to a gene: 8. CDR3 protein: CASSPSSGRPPDTQYF. For the CDR3, the DNA is TGTGCCAGTAGTCCCTCTAGCGGGAGGCCCCCAGATACGCAGTATTTT.

A single count supports this clone. The chain carries TRBV19 and TRBJ2-3; 7 bases match TRBD2. Germline V lookup: CDR1 LNHDA, CDR2 SQIVND (reference sequence). Trimming removed 4 bases from V and 0 bases from J; junction bases left unmatched: 10. The length of the CDR3 is 17 residues. For the CDR3, the DNA is TGTGCCAGTAGTACCCTATGGGCTAGCGGAAGCACAGATACGCAGTATTTT. Encoded protein: CASSTLWASGSTDTQYF.

This chain connects TRBV7-3 to TRBJ2-1, with 13 bases fitting TRBD2. This CDR3 spans 16 amino acids. Losses at the gene ends were 5 bases for V and 6 bases for J; bases not matched to a gene: 7. Looked up from germline, CDR1 is SGHTA and CDR2 is FQGTGA. CDR3: CASSPQRLAGGNEQFF. CDR3 in DNA: TGTGCCAGCAGCCCCCAGCGACTAGCGGGAGGCAATGAGCAGTTCTTC. The full variable domain, rest sourced from reference TRBV7-3 and TRBJ2-1, is GAGVSQTPSNKVTEKGKYVELRCDPISGHTALYWYRQSLGQGPEFLIYFQGTGAADDSGLPNDRFFAVRPEGSVSTLKIQRTERGDSAVYLCASSPQRLAGGNEQFFGPGTRLTVL.

The rearrangement joins TRBV28 to TRBJ2-3; 8 positions agree with TRBD2. Germline V gives CDR1 MDHEN, CDR2 SYDVKM. This CDR3 is 16 amino acids long. V shed 2 bases and J 8 bases; nucleotides not matched to a gene: 12. CDR3 region: CASSLGLAGTVATQYF. DNA for the CDR3: TGTGCCAGCAGTTTAGGGTTAGCGGGAACCGTTGCTACGCAGTATTTT.

The V and J genes are TRBV5-1 and TRBJ2-5, with D unclear. The CDR3 is made up of 13 amino acids. V was cut by 0 bases and J by 4 bases, with 7 bases left in between. Germline CDR1 and CDR2: SGHRS and YFSETQ. CDR3 coding DNA: TGCGCCAGCAGCTTGGACAGTCTAGAGACCCAGTACTTC. Encoded protein: CASSLDSLETQYF.

The chain links TRBV5-1 to TRBJ1-1; TRBD1 aligns across 10 bases. Germline CDR1 is SGHRS and CDR2 is YFSETQ. The CDR3 is 15 amino acids. The V segment lost 5 bases and the J segment 4 bases; nucleotides outside the gene matches: 8. The CDR3 nucleotides are TGCGCCAGCAGTCTCGCCCGGACAGGGGGCACTGAAGCTTTCTTT. Its translation is CASSLARTGGTEAFF. Full variable domain (missing parts from reference TRBV5-1 and TRBJ1-1): KAGVTQTPRYLIKTRGQQVTLSCSPISGHRSVSWYQQTPGQGLQFLFEYFSETQRNKGNFPGRFSGRQFSNSRSEMNVSTLELGDSALYLCASSLARTGGTEAFFGQGTRLTVV.

The V call is TRBV2, the J call TRBJ2-1; 8 bases agree with TRBD1. CDR3 size: 18 residues. Trimming took 1 base from V and 8 from J; bases not matched to a gene: 16. The germline CDR1 and CDR2 sequences are SNHLY and FYNNEI. The CDR3 loop reads CASSEESSWGRGRDEQFF. The CDR3 DNA follows: TGTGCCAGCAGTGAAGAGTCATCGTGGGGCAGGGGGCGGGATGAGCAGTTCTTC.

CDR3 bases: TGTGCCAGCAGCTTGGCTATAAAAGCGGGATCCAATGAGCAGTTCTTC. It encodes CASSLAIKAGSNEQFF. V gene TRBV5-4 combines with J gene TRBJ2-1; TRBD2 agrees at 7 bases. CDR3 length equals 16 residues. CDR1 is SGHNT and CDR2 is YYREEE in the germline V gene (reference sequence). Trimming took 0 bases from V and 6 from J; bases not matched to a gene: 9.

The V gene is TRBV28, the J gene TRBJ2-7, with D possibly being TRBD1 (6 bases). There are 15 residues in the CDR3. CDR1 MDHEN and CDR2 SYDVKM come from the germline V gene. The V gene lost 4 bases and the J gene lost 4 bases, with 17 bases spanning the gap. CDR3 coding DNA: TGTGCCAGCAGTTCCACCTACCACAGGGCTTACGAGCAGTACTTC. This codes for CASSSTYHRAYEQYF.

This chain connects TRBV5-1 to TRBJ2-3; D gene ambiguous. Germline V gene data show CDR1 as SGHRS and CDR2 as YFSETQ. This CDR3 region has 15 residues. The V gene lost 0 bases and the J gene lost 0 bases, with 8 bases spanning the gap. The CDR3 nucleotides read TGCGCCAGCAGCTTGGGCGTCGGGAGCACAGATACGCAGTATTTT. Encoded protein: CASSLGVGSTDTQYF.

This chain links TRBV28 with TRBJ1-4; D gene ambiguous. Germline V gene lookup returns CDR1 MDHEN and CDR2 SYDVKM. V lost 2 bases and J 0 bases, leaving 10 bases between the germline ends. The CDR3 contains 16 residues. CDR3 DNA sequence: TGTGCCAGCAGTTTACGAGGCGGTCCAACTAATGAAAAACTGTTTTTT. This translates into CASSLRGGPTNEKLFF.

CDR3 bases: TGTGCCACCAGCAGAGATCGGGGGAACGAAAAACTGTTTTTT. Translated: CATSRDRGNEKLFF. V gene TRBV15 combines with J gene TRBJ1-4; weak D call: TRBD1 (5 bases). Germline CDR1 LNHNV, CDR2 YYDKDF (reference sequence). Trimming took 0 bases from V and 8 from J, leaving 10 bases between them. CDR3 length equals 14 residues.

In DNA form, the CDR3 reads TGTGCCAGCTATAACTATGGCTACACCTTC. Its translation: CASYNYGYTF. This chain joins TRBV28 and TRBJ1-2, with D uncertain. The germline V and J ends were trimmed by 8 bases and 1 base, with 2 bases remaining between them. Per the germline V gene, CDR1 is MDHEN and CDR2 is SYDVKM. The CDR3 has 10 amino acids.

The genes are TRBV5-1 and TRBJ2-3; 11 bases fit TRBD2. CDR3 length: 16 residues. J gave up 1 base and V 9 bases, and 10 bases lay outside the gene matches. CDR1 SGHRS and CDR2 YFSETQ come from the germline V gene. CDR3 coding DNA: TGCGCCACCGGGACTAGCGGAGGGGGAGGCACAGATACGCAGTATTTT. This encodes CATGTSGGGGTDTQYF.

V is TRBV10-1 and J is TRBJ1-1, with no clear D. CDR1 and CDR2 from the germline V gene are WNHNN and SYGVQD (reference sequence). Trimming left V 5 bases short and J 3 bases short, with 13 bases between. CDR3 length equals 14 residues. The CDR3 sequence is CASSYTGVDTEAFF. In DNA form, the CDR3 reads TGCGCCAGCAGTTATACCGGGGTAGACACTGAAGCTTTCTTT.

This clone was counted a single time. The V call is TRBV13, the J call TRBJ1-2; no clear D. Trimming left V 4 bases short and J 3 bases short, with 9 bases between. Germline CDR1 and CDR2: PRHDT and FYEKMQ (reference sequence). The CDR3 is 13 amino acids. The CDR3 DNA reads as TGTGCCAGCAGCTCGGGTCCCGACTATGGCTACACCTTC. This encodes CASSSGPDYGYTF.

The chain has TRBV27 and TRBJ2-1; tentatively, D is TRBD2 (6 bases). Germline CDR1 MNHEY, CDR2 SMNVEV (reference sequence). V was trimmed by 3 bases and J by 3 bases, leaving 15 bases between them. The CDR3 consists of 16 residues. The CDR3 region has the DNA TGTGCCAGCAGTTTCGGGAGCACTAGATACTACAATGAGCAGTTCTTC. Residues: CASSFGSTRYYNEQFF.